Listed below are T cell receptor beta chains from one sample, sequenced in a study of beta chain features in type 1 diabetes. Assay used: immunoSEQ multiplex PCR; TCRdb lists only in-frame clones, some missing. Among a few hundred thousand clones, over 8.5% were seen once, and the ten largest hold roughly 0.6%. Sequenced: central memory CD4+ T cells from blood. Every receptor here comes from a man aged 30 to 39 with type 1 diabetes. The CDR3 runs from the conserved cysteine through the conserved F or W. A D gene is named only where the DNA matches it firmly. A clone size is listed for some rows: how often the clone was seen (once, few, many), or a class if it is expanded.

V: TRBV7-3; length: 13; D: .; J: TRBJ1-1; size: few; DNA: TGTGCCAGCAGCCTGTCCCAGGGCACTGAAGCTTTCTTT; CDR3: CASSLSQGTEAFF
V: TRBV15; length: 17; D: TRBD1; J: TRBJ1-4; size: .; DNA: TGTGCCACCAGCAGAGACTACACAGGGGGTGCTAATGAAAAACTGTTTTTT; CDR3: CATSRDYTGGANEKLFF
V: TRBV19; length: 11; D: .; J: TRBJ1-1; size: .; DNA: TGTGCCAGCGGGAGCCACACTGAAGCTTTCTTT; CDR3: CASGSHTEAFF
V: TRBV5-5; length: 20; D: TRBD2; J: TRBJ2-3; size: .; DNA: TGTGCCAGCAGCTTGAAATTGGGGACGATACGGAGCGGGGGTTTAGATACGCAGTATTTT; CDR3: CASSLKLGTIRSGGLDTQYF
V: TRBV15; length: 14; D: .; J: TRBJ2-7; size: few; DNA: TGTGCCACCAGCAGAGATATGGCAGGGATCGAGCAGTACTTC; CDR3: CATSRDMAGIEQYF
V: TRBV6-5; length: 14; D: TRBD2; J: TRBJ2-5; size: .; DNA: TGTGCCAGCAGTCTTCGGGAGGTTGGGGAGACCCAGTACTTC; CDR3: CASSLREVGETQYF
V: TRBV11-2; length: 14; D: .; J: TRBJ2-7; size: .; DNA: TGTGCCAGCAGCCCGCCGGCAGGGACAATCGAGCAGTACTTC; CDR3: CASSPPAGTIEQYF
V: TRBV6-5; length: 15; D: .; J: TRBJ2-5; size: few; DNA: TGTGCCAGCAGTTACTCGTCCGACATGGGCCAGCCCCAGTACTTC; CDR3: CASSYSSDMGQPQYF
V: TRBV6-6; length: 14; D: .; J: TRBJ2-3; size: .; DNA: TGTGCCAGCAGTTACGAAGGCAGAACAGATACGCAGTATTTT; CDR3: CASSYEGRTDTQYF
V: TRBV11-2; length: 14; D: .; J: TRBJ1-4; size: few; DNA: TGTGCCAGCAGCTCCATAGCAACTAATGAAAAACTGTTTTTT; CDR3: CASSSIATNEKLFF
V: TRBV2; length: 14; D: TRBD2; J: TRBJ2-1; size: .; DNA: TGTGCCTCTCCCCGGCTAGCGGGAATCGATGAGCAGTTCTTC; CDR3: CASPRLAGIDEQFF
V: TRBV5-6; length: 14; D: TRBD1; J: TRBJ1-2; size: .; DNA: TGTGCCAGCAGCCTGGGGACAGTCAACGAGGGCTACACCTTC; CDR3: CASSLGTVNEGYTF
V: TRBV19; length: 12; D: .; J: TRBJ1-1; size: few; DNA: TGTGCCAGTGAGCGGGGTTCGAGTGAAGCTTTCTTT; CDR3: CASERGSSEAFF
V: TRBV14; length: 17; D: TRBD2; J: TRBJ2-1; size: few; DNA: TGTGCCAGCAGCCAAGTACGCACTAGCGGGACCTACAATGAGCAGTTCTTC; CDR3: CASSQVRTSGTYNEQFF
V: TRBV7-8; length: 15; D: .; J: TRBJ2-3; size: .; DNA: TGTGCCAGCAGCCCCCGGATGGACCGCACAGATACGCAGTATTTT; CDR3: CASSPRMDRTDTQYF
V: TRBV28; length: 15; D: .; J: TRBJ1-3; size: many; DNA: TGTGCCAGCAGTCGGAATCGTCCGGGTTGGGACACCATATATTTT; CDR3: CASSRNRPGWDTIYF
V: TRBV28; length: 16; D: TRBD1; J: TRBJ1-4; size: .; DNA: TGTGCCAGCAGTCCACCCATAGGGCAGGGGGGTGAAAAACTGTTTTTT; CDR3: CASSPPIGQGGEKLFF
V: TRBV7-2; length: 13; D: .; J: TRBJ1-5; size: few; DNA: TGTGCCAGCAGCTTCAGGGCCGAGAGGCCCCAGCATTTT; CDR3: CASSFRAERPQHF
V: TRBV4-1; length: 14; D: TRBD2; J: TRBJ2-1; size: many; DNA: TGCGCCAGCAGCCAGGGACTAGCGTGGAATGAGCAGTTCTTC; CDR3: CASSQGLAWNEQFF
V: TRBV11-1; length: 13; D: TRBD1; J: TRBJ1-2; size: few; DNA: TGTGCCAGCAGCTTACAGGGGGTAGATGGCTACACCTTC; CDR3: CASSLQGVDGYTF
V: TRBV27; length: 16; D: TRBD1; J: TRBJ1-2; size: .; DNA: TGTGCCAGCAGTTATGGGGGGACAGGGGTCGCCTATGGCTACACCTTC; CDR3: CASSYGGTGVAYGYTF
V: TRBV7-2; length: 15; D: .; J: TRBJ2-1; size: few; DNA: TGTGCCAGCAGCTTCTTGGACCCAAACTACAATGAGCAGTTCTTC; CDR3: CASSFLDPNYNEQFF
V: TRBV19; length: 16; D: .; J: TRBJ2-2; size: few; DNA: TGTGCCAGTACCCTGGAGAGGAGAGTATCCACCGGGGAGCTGTTTTTT; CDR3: CASTLERRVSTGELFF
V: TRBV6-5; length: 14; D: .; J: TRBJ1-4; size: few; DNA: TGTGCCAGCAGTTCGGGACCCACTAATGAAAAACTGTTTTTT; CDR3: CASSSGPTNEKLFF
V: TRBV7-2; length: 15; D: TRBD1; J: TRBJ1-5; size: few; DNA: TGTGCCAGCAGCTCTCTTGGACAGGGCAATCAGCCCCAGCATTTT; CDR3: CASSSLGQGNQPQHF
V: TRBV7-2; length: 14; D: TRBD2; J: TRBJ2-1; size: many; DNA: TGTGCCAGCACCCGACTAGCGGGATTCAATGAGCAGTTCTTC; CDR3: CASTRLAGFNEQFF
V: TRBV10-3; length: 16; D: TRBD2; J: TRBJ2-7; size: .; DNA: TGTGCCAGCAGTCCCGGGACTAGCGGGAGGGCCGGCGAGCAGTACTTC; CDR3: CASSPGTSGRAGEQYF
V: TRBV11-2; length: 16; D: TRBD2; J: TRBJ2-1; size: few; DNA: TGTGCCAGCAAACCATCCGGGACTAGCGGGATCAAAGGGCAGTTCTTC; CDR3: CASKPSGTSGIKGQFF
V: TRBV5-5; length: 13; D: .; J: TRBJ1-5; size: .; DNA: TGTGCCAGCAGCTTTGAGGGCAATCAGCCCCAGCATTTT; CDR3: CASSFEGNQPQHF
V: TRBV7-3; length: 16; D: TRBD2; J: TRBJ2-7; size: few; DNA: TGTGCCAGCAGCTTCCAAGCGGGACGATTCTCCTACGAGCAGTACTTC; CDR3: CASSFQAGRFSYEQYF
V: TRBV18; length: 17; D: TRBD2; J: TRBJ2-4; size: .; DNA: TGTGCCAGCTCAGCATCATTTAGCGGGAGACCCAAAAACATTCAGTACTTC; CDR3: CASSASFSGRPKNIQYF
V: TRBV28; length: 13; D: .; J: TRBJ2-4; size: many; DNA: TGTGCCAGCAGATACGACGGCAAAAACATTCAGTACTTC; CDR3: CASRYDGKNIQYF
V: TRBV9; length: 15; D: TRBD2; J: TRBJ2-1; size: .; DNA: TGTGCCAGCAGCGTAGCGTCGCTAGCGGGCAATGAGCAGTTCTTC; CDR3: CASSVASLAGNEQFF
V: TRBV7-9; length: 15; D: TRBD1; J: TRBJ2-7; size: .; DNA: TGTGCCAGCAGCTTAGGAGGGACAGGGGGATACGAGCAGTACTTC; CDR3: CASSLGGTGGYEQYF
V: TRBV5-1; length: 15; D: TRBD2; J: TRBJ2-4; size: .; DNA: TGCGCCAGCAGCTCGACTAGCGGGAGATCGAACATTCAGTACTTC; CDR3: CASSSTSGRSNIQYF
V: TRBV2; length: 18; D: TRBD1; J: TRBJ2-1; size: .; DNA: TGTGCCAGCAGCTTAGGTCCCGTGGGACAGGGTAATAGCAATGAGCAGTTCTTC; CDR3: CASSLGPVGQGNSNEQFF
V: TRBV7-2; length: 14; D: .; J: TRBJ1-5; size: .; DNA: TGTGCCAGCAGCCTCAGCTCTTCGAGGGGTACAAGGCATTTT; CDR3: CASSLSSSRGTRHF
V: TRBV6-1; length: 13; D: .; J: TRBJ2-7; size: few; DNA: TGTGCCAGCGGTAGTGGGCTTTCCTACGAGCAGTACTTC; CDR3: CASGSGLSYEQYF